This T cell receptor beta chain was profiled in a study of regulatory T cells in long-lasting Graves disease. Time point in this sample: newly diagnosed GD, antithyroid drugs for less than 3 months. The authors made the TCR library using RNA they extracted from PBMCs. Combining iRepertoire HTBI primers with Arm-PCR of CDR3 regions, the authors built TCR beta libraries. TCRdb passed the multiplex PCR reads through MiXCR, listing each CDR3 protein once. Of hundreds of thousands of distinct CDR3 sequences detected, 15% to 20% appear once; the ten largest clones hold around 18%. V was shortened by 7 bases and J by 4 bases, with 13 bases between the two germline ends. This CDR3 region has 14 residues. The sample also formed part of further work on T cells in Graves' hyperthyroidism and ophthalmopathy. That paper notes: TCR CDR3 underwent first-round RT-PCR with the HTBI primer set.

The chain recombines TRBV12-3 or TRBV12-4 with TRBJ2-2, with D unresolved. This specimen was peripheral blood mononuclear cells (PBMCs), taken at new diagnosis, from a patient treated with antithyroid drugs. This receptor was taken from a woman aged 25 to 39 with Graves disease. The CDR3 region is CASTTDWTTGELFF. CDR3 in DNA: TGTGCCAGCACTACAGACTGGACCACCGGGGAGCTGTTTTTT.